These 30 T cell receptor beta chains came from one sample sequenced in a study of blood T cells in healthy people across ages. Primed by a sample-barcoded 5' primer and a J-beta primer mix, a second PCR proceeded for 7 to 11 cycles. TCRdb independently ran MiXCR on the 5' RACE reads; one entry per CDR3 protein. Found here are about 1.8 million distinct CDR3 sequences, 40% to 55% of them singletons; the top ten hold 2% to 2.5%. Material for sequencing was blood. Every receptor here comes from a woman in her 40s in good health.

Only a few counts were recorded for this clonotype. The CDR3 bases are TGCAGCTTCCGAGGCCCTGCGTACAATGAGCAGTTCTTC. Translation: CSFRGPAYNEQFF. This chain links TRBV29-1 with TRBJ2-1; D is uncertain. V was pared by 8 bases and J by 4 bases, with 15 bases between. The germline V gene has CDR1 SQVTM and CDR2 ANQGSEA. The length of the CDR3 is 13 residues.

V gene TRBV9 combines with J gene TRBJ1-6, with no clear D. This CDR3 is 16 amino acids long. Germline assignment: CDR1 SGDLS and CDR2 YYNGEE. The V end lost 3 bases, the J end lost 5 bases, and 15 bases lay between the germline ends. The CDR3 DNA is TGTGCCAGCAGCGCCGTAGAGAGGAGAGATAATTCACCCCTCCACTTT. Amino acids: CASSAVERRDNSPLHF.

This clonotype has only a few counts. This rearrangement joins TRBV6-2 or TRBV6-3 to TRBJ2-7; perhaps TRBD2 as D (5 bases). V was shortened by 4 bases and J by 3 bases, with 16 bases between the two germline ends. The CDR3 spans 15 residues. The germline V gene has CDR1 MNHEY and CDR2 SVGEGT. CDR3 region: CASSSGSSYGYEQYF. The CDR3 DNA is TGTGCCAGCAGTTCGGGGTCCTCCTATGGCTACGAGCAGTACTTC.

This rearrangement joins TRBV9 to TRBJ2-1, with D possibly matching TRBD2 (6 bases). The ends were cut back, 0 bases at V and 4 bases at J, with 11 bases in the middle. The CDR3 consists of 15 residues. Germline V CDR1 and CDR2: SGDLS, YYNGEE. The CDR3, as DNA: TGTGCCAGCAGCGTAGAATCCGGGACTTACAATGAGCAGTTCTTC. Its protein is CASSVESGTYNEQFF.

This clonotype was seen a handful of times. This chain connects TRBV20-1 to TRBJ2-3; 7 nucleotides match TRBD2. This CDR3 region has 16 residues. Germline V gene sequence: CDR1 DFQATT, CDR2 SNEGSKA (reference sequence). V was pared by 5 bases and J by 0 bases, with 11 bases of the junction left unmatched. CDR3 sequence reads: CSAYSPSGSSTDTQYF. The DNA of the CDR3 is TGCAGTGCTTACTCCCCTAGCGGCTCTAGCACAGATACGCAGTATTTT.

This clonotype has more than one count but fewer than ten. V is TRBV4-3 and J is TRBJ2-3, with 12 bases lining up with TRBD2. From germline, CDR1 is LGHNA and CDR2 YSLEER. The junction had 4 bases not matched to a gene; V was cut back by 1 base and J by 5 bases. CDR3 length: 16 amino acids. This chain's CDR3 is CASSQGTSGGRDTQYF. For the CDR3, the DNA is TGCGCCAGCAGCCAAGGCACTAGCGGGGGGAGAGATACGCAGTATTTT.

V and J are TRBV4-1 and TRBJ2-7; 12 bases align to TRBD1. CDR1 is MGHRA, CDR2 YSYEKL, per germline. This CDR3 region has 16 residues. After removal of 1 base from V and 4 bases from J, the junction contained 5 bases not matched to a gene. Written as DNA, the CDR3 is TGCGCCAGCAGCCAAGCGGGACAGGGGGCGAGGTACGAGCAGTACTTC. This encodes CASSQAGQGARYEQYF.

This chain uses TRBV20-1 with TRBJ2-1; 7 nucleotides match TRBD1. The length of the CDR3 is 14 residues. Germline CDR1 and CDR2: DFQATT and SNEGSKA (reference sequence). With V trimmed by 7 bases and J by 3 bases, 9 bases remained unmatched. The CDR3 is CSVRSRQGYNEQFF. In DNA, the CDR3 is TGCAGTGTAAGGAGTAGACAGGGCTACAATGAGCAGTTCTTC.

The chain recombines TRBV28 with TRBJ2-7, with 7 bases that match TRBD1. CDR3 length: 15 residues. The V segment lost 6 bases and the J segment 2 bases; nucleotides outside the gene matches: 10. CDR1 is MDHEN, CDR2 SYDVKM, per germline. CDR3 in amino acids: CASRTSGTVPYEQYF. DNA for the CDR3: TGTGCCAGCAGGACATCCGGGACAGTTCCCTACGAGCAGTACTTC.

The chain is built from TRBV6-5 and TRBJ1-5; 9 bases map to TRBD1. Germline CDR1 and CDR2: MNHEY and SVGAGI. The CDR3 spans 16 residues. V shed 4 bases and J 4 bases; nucleotides not matched to a gene: 8. CDR3 amino acids: CASSSSRDRANQPQHF. The DNA for the CDR3 is TGTGCCAGCAGTTCGTCCCGGGACAGGGCGAATCAGCCCCAGCATTTT.

The chain couples TRBV7-2 to TRBJ2-5; the D is unclear. The CDR3 has 15 amino acids. V lost 4 bases to trimming and J lost 2 bases, with 14 bases between them. Per the germline V gene, CDR1 is SGHTA and CDR2 is FQGNSA. The CDR3 here is CASSSRPAIQETQYF. CDR3 coding DNA: TGTGCCAGCAGCTCCCGACCCGCCATTCAAGAGACCCAGTACTTC.

This chain joins TRBV20-1 and TRBJ2-3, with D perhaps TRBD2 (5 bases). This CDR3 comprises 13 residues. Trimming took 5 bases from V and 14 from J, leaving 23 bases between them. Germline loops: CDR1 DFQATT, CDR2 SNEGSKA (reference sequence). CDR3 DNA: TGCAGTGCTCCCCCCCATCAACCGGGGAATTGGTATTTT. As protein: CSAPPHQPGNWYF.

This sequence joins TRBV29-1 and TRBJ2-3; maybe TRBD2 (6 bases). The J call may be in error: the DNA end matches TRBJ2-1 better. The CDR3 loop spans 15 amino acids. Per the germline V gene, CDR1 is SQVTM and CDR2 is ANQGSEA. CDR3 in DNA: TGCAGCGTTGAAATCGGGAGTCCCAGATACAATGAGCAGTTCTTC. This codes for CSVEIGSPRYNEQFF.

This clonotype was detected only once. The chain couples TRBV7-9 to TRBJ1-2, with 7 bases matching TRBD1. Germline V CDR1 and CDR2: SEHNR, FQNEAQ (reference sequence). The CDR3 sequence is 16 residues long. After removal of 4 bases from V and 3 bases from J, the junction contained 11 bases not matched to a gene. DNA of the CDR3: TGTGCCAGCAGCTCGGACCAGGGAGGGGGCCACTATGGCTACACCTTC. Its protein product is CASSSDQGGGHYGYTF.

V gene TRBV29-1 combines with J gene TRBJ2-1; D tentatively reads TRBD1 or TRBD2 (5 bases each). V was trimmed by 7 bases and J by 7 bases, leaving 17 bases between them. The CDR3 has 13 residues. Per the germline V gene, CDR1 is SQVTM and CDR2 is ANQGSEA. CDR3 sequence (DNA): TGCAGCGCATGGATTGGGGGAAGAAATGAGCAGTTCTTC. Its translation is CSAWIGGRNEQFF.

The V gene is TRBV7-9, the J gene TRBJ1-3, with a tentative D call TRBD1 (5 bases). Looked up from germline, CDR1 is SEHNR and CDR2 is FQNEAQ (reference sequence). This CDR3 has 14 residues. V shed 5 bases and J shed 9 bases, with 17 bases lying between them. CDR3 nucleotides: TGTGCCAGCAGCCGAGGGACCCAACGCGGCACCATATATTTT. Protein: CASSRGTQRGTIYF.

This chain links TRBV6-5 with TRBJ2-1; D tentatively reads TRBD1 or TRBD2 (6 bases each). The germline V gene has CDR1 MNHEY and CDR2 SVGAGI. CDR3 size: 14 residues. V lost 6 bases and J 5 bases, leaving 14 bases between the germline ends. The CDR3 DNA sequence: TGTGCCAGCAGAGTTATGAGGGGGGACAATGAGCAGTTCTTC. It specifies CASRVMRGDNEQFF.

This chain uses TRBV9 with TRBJ1-1, with D possibly matching TRBD1 (6 bases). The V end was cut by 4 bases, the J end by 4 bases, with 23 bases between. Germline V lookup: CDR1 SGDLS, CDR2 YYNGEE. The CDR3 contains 17 residues. DNA for the CDR3: TGTGCCAGCAGCTTAACAGGACCGGCTAGCAGGGGCACTGAAGCTTTCTTT. Encoded protein: CASSLTGPASRGTEAFF.

The chain has TRBV6-2 or TRBV6-3 and TRBJ1-5; D may be TRBD1 (5 bases). The CDR3 length is 14 residues. V lost 4 bases, J lost 6 bases, and 13 bases lay in between. CDR1 and CDR2 from the germline V gene are MNHEY and SVGEGT. The CDR3 nucleotides are TGTGCCAGCAGTTCGGCCAGGGATGGTCAGCCCCAGCATTTT. Residues: CASSSARDGQPQHF.

This clonotype came up a few times. DNA for the CDR3: TGCGCCAGCAGCCAAGACAGGCGGGGACAGAATGAGCAGTTCTTC. This translates into CASSQDRRGQNEQFF. This chain connects TRBV4-3 to TRBJ2-1; a possible D gene is TRBD1 (7 bases). With 0 bases removed from V and 7 bases from J, the gap between germline ends came to 13 bases. Germline assignment: CDR1 LGHNA and CDR2 YSLEER. The CDR3 is made up of 15 amino acids.

The rearrangement uses TRBV7-2 and TRBJ2-7, with 7 bases that match TRBD1. The CDR3 loop spans 15 amino acids. Germline V lookup: CDR1 SGHTA, CDR2 FQGNSA. V was pared by 1 base and J by 1 base, with 4 bases of the junction left unmatched. CDR3 DNA: TGTGCCAGCAGCTTAGGAAGGACAGGTTCCTACGAGCAGTACTTC. This gives the protein CASSLGRTGSYEQYF.

The gene calls are TRBV27 and TRBJ1-2, with 8 bases fitting TRBD1. Germline assignment: CDR1 MNHEY and CDR2 SMNVEV (reference sequence). The length of the CDR3 is 14 residues. The V and J ends lost 5 bases and 4 bases, in that order; junction bases with no gene match: 6. CDR3 DNA sequence: TGTGCCAGCAGTCCTTGGGACAGGACCTATGGCTACACCTTC. Its translation: CASSPWDRTYGYTF.

The chain links TRBV20-1 to TRBJ2-7; TRBD2 matches 8 bases. Germline CDR1 reads DFQATT; CDR2 reads SNEGSKA (reference sequence). This CDR3 has 12 amino acids. Here the CDR3 DNA reads TGCAGGGCGGGGGGCGACGCCTACGAGCAGTACTTC. It yields the protein CRAGGDAYEQYF.

This clonotype was seen more than once but under ten times. This chain links TRBV5-1 with TRBJ2-1; D may be TRBD2 (6 bases). Germline loops: CDR1 SGHRS, CDR2 YFSETQ. V dropped 4 bases and J dropped 7 bases, with 21 bases sitting between them. There are 16 residues in the CDR3. The CDR3 DNA is TGCGCCAGCAGCCTGGATGCGGCAGGGACTCGGAATGAGCAGTTCTTC. Amino acid sequence: CASSLDAAGTRNEQFF.

This clonotype appeared a few times. V gene TRBV20-1 combines with J gene TRBJ2-5, with 8 bases identical to TRBD1. CDR3 size: 12 residues. Germline CDR1 DFQATT, CDR2 SNEGSKA (reference sequence). J gave up 5 bases and V 8 bases, and 7 bases lay outside the gene matches. The CDR3 region has the DNA TGCAGTACCCAGGGGGCCGGGGAGACCCAGTACTTC. It specifies CSTQGAGETQYF.

The rearrangement uses TRBV28 and TRBJ2-7, with D perhaps matching TRBD1 (5 bases). The J call may not be correct, given that the DNA end is closer to TRBJ2-5. CDR1 and CDR2 from the germline V gene are MDHEN and SYDVKM. The CDR3 consists of 14 residues. CDR3 residues: CASSLPRELETQYF. The CDR3 DNA reads as TGTGCCAGCAGTTTACCCAGGGAACTGGAGACCCAGTACTTC.

V usage is TRBV4-2 and J usage is TRBJ2-1; 10 nucleotides line up with TRBD1. With the DNA end fitting TRBJ2-7 better, the J assignment may be wrong. The germline gives CDR1 LGHNA, CDR2 YNFKEQ. This CDR3 is 15 amino acids long. The CDR3 coding sequence is TGTGCCAGCAGCCACCCCGGGACAGGGGACAATGAGCAGTACTTC. Amino acids: CASSHPGTGDNEQYF.

The genes are TRBV20-1 and TRBJ1-5; weak D call: TRBD1 (5 bases). Germline V gives CDR1 DFQATT, CDR2 SNEGSKA (reference sequence). V gave up 5 bases and J gave up 3 bases, with 17 bases separating them. CDR3 length: 15 amino acids. The CDR3: CSASRPDRINQPQHF. The CDR3 DNA follows: TGCAGTGCTTCACGCCCTGACAGAATCAATCAGCCCCAGCATTTT.

The rearrangement links TRBV18 to TRBJ1-1, with D possibly matching TRBD1 (5 bases). CDR1 and CDR2 from the germline V gene are KGHSH and LQKENI. The ends were cut back, 6 bases at V and 4 bases at J, with 18 bases in the middle. This CDR3 is 15 amino acids long. CDR3 protein: CASSYYGGMRTEAFF. In nucleotides, the CDR3 is TGTGCCAGCTCCTACTACGGGGGGATGCGCACTGAAGCTTTCTTT.

This clonotype occurred once. The chain links TRBV2 to TRBJ2-1; 7 bases fit TRBD2. V lost 4 bases and J lost 3; bases outside the gene matches: 6. CDR3 size: 15 residues. CDR1 is SNHLY, CDR2 FYNNEI, per germline. The CDR3 loop is CASSGGGGVYNEQFF. CDR3 DNA sequence: TGTGCCAGCAGTGGAGGCGGGGGAGTCTACAATGAGCAGTTCTTC.